A selection of T cell receptor beta chains follows, all from one sample in a study of regulatory T cells in long-lasting Graves disease. TCRdb analysed the multiplex PCR reads with MiXCR anew, one entry per CDR3 protein. The table shows 650,000 to 850,000 distinct CDR3 sequences, with about 32% occurring only once. Sequences were derived from peripheral blood mononuclear cells (PBMCs), sampled when the disease was refractory, from a patient treated with antithyroid drugs. The receptors here all came from a female donor with Graves disease. The CDR3 runs from the conserved cysteine through the conserved F or W. The D gene is left open where the match is weak. Clone size is stated in some rows and not others, as once, few, many or a class when expanded.

d_call	v_call	j_call	clone_size	cdr3_aa	cdr3_nt
.	TRBV6-5	TRBJ2-5	many	CASSYGTTKAETQYF	TGTGCCAGCAGTTACGGTACTACTAAGGCGGAGACCCAGTACTTC
.	TRBV5-1	TRBJ1-3	.	CASSLGSVSSGNTIYF	TGCGCCAGCAGCTTAGGATCGGTATCCTCTGGAAACACCATATATTTT
.	TRBV6-2/TRBV6-3	TRBJ1-1	.	CASRSTGALREAFF	TGTGCCAGCAGAAGTACCGGGGCCCTCAGGGAAGCTTTCTTT
TRBD2	TRBV3-1	TRBJ2-1	.	CASSPTSGSTYNEQFF	TGTGCCAGCAGCCCCACTAGCGGGAGTACTTACAATGAGCAGTTCTTC
.	TRBV2	TRBJ1-5	few	CASTTDRNFQPQHF	TGTGCCAGCACCACGGACAGAAATTTTCAGCCCCAGCATTTT
.	TRBV25-1	TRBJ2-5	.	CASSVERGETQYF	TGTGCCAGCAGTGTCGAGAGAGGAGAGACCCAGTACTTC
.	TRBV14	TRBJ1-6	.	CASSQDLLWQGLNNSPLHF	TGTGCCAGCAGCCAAGACTTGCTATGGCAGGGGCTTAATAATTCACCCCTCCACTTT
.	TRBV2	TRBJ2-7	many	CASRQDFSSYEQYF	TGTGCCAGCAGGCAGGACTTCAGCTCCTACGAGCAGTACTTC
.	TRBV29-1	TRBJ1-1	.	CSVAGGGITEAFF	TGCAGCGTGGCGGGGGGGGGGATCACTGAAGCTTTCTTT
.	TRBV29-1	TRBJ2-7	.	CSVATGYEQYF	TGCAGCGTTGCGACAGGCTACGAGCAGTACTTC
.	TRBV6-2/TRBV6-3	TRBJ2-4	few	CASSYTGDGNIQYF	TGTGCCAGCAGTTACACTGGGGATGGAAACATTCAGTACTTC
.	TRBV28	TRBJ2-7	many	CAIKTETYEQYF	TGTGCCATCAAGACAGAAACCTACGAGCAGTACTTC
.	TRBV7-2	TRBJ2-4	.	CASSLDTASRNIQYF	TGTGCCAGCAGCTTAGACACGGCATCTAGGAACATTCAGTACTTC
.	TRBV30	TRBJ1-1	.	CAWSRGTLNTEAFF	TGTGCCTGGAGTCGAGGGACATTGAACACTGAAGCTTTCTTT
TRBD1	TRBV28	TRBJ1-1	.	CASSPDRGLPNTEAFF	TGTGCCAGCAGTCCCGACAGGGGGCTACCGAACACTGAAGCTTTCTTT
TRBD2	TRBV20-1	TRBJ2-7	few	CSARDRRLAGVSEQYF	TGCAGTGCTAGAGACCGCCGACTAGCGGGAGTTTCCGAGCAGTACTTC
TRBD1	TRBV20-1	TRBJ2-7	many	CSANHPDRVTYEQYF	TGCAGTGCTAACCACCCTGACAGGGTAACCTACGAGCAGTACTTC
TRBD1	TRBV20-1	TRBJ2-7	.	CSALLPGQFSYEQYF	TGCAGTGCGTTACTCCCGGGACAGTTCTCCTACGAGCAGTACTTC
.	TRBV9	TRBJ2-5	.	CACSVGQETQYF	TGTGCCTGCAGCGTAGGGCAAGAGACCCAGTACTTC
.	TRBV29-1	TRBJ1-1	few	CSVELGRAFF	TGCAGCGTTGAACTCGGTCGCGCTTTCTTT
.	TRBV27	TRBJ2-3	.	CASSPLTAGTDTQYF	TGTGCCAGCAGTCCACTGACAGCAGGCACAGATACGCAGTATTTT
.	TRBV6-2/TRBV6-3	TRBJ2-7	.	CASSGSGTRTYEQYF	TGTGCCAGCAGTGGTTCCGGGACCCGAACCTACGAGCAGTACTTC
.	TRBV7-2	TRBJ1-2	.	CASSSARGANYGYTF	TGTGCCAGCAGCTCTGCGCGAGGTGCTAACTATGGCTACACCTTC
.	TRBV27	TRBJ1-1	.	CASSLSWEGPYAFF	TGTGCCAGCAGTTTATCATGGGAGGGGCCGTACGCTTTCTTT
.	TRBV7-2	TRBJ1-5	few	CASSLIDSQPQHF	TGTGCCAGCAGCCTAATTGACAGCCAGCCCCAGCATTTT
.	TRBV2	TRBJ2-7	.	CASIRTQGPDSYEQYF	TGTGCCAGCATCCGAACCCAGGGGCCAGACTCCTACGAGCAGTACTTC